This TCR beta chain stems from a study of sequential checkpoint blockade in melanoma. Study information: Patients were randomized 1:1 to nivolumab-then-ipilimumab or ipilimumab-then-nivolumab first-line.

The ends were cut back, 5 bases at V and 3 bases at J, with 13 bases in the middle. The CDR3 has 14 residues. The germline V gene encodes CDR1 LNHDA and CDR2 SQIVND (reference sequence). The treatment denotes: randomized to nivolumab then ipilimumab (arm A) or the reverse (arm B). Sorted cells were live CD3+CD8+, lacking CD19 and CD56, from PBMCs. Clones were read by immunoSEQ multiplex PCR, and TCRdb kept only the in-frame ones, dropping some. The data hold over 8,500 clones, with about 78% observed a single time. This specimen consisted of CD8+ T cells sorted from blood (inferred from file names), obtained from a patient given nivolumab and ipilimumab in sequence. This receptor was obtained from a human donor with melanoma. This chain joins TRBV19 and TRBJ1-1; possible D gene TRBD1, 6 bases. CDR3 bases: TGTGCCAGTAGTGGCAGGGGAAAATACACTGAAGCTTTCTTT. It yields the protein CASSGRGKYTEAFF.